This is a list of T cell receptor beta chains from one sample in a study of early T cells in non-severe SARS-CoV-2 infection. TCRdb reanalysed the 5' RACE reads using MiXCR and keeps one entry per CDR3 protein. The data show over 45,000 distinct CDR3 sequences, under 12% seen once. Sequences were obtained from whole blood. The source is an adult who was a healthcare worker with PCR-confirmed SARS-CoV-2 infection or an uninfected control (not recorded which). CDR3s include the opening cysteine and the closing phenylalanine or tryptophan. A D gene is named only where the DNA matches it firmly. Clone size is stated in some rows and not others, as once, few, many or a class when expanded.

cdr3_length	d_call	clone_size	v_call	j_call	cdr3_nt	cdr3_aa
16	TRBD2	.	TRBV12-3/TRBV12-4	TRBJ2-5	TGTGCCAGCAGTCATGGGACTAGCGGGAGTGGAGAGACCCAGTACTTC	CASSHGTSGSGETQYF
14	TRBD1	.	TRBV6-1	TRBJ2-5	TGTGCCAGCAGTGAAGTCGACAGGGAAGAGACCCAGTACTTC	CASSEVDREETQYF
15	TRBD2	.	TRBV20-1	TRBJ2-7	TGCAGTGCTATCCCGGGACTAGCGGGAGGAAGCGAGCAGTACTTC	CSAIPGLAGGSEQYF
16	TRBD2	many	TRBV7-2	TRBJ2-5	TGTGCCAGCAGCCTTAGACTAGCGAACAGCCAAGAGACCCAGTACTTC	CASSLRLANSQETQYF
15	.	many	TRBV7-8	TRBJ1-5	TGTGCCAGCAGCCTTGACGGAGCCAGTGATCAGCCCCAGCATTTT	CASSLDGASDQPQHF
14	TRBD1	medium-sized	TRBV5-1	TRBJ1-2	TGCGCCAGCAGCTTGGGGGACAGCGACTATGGCTACACCTTC	CASSLGDSDYGYTF
10	.	many	TRBV4-1	TRBJ1-6	TGCGCCAGCGGTCTTTCACCCCTCCACTTT	CASGLSPLHF
13	.	many	TRBV27	TRBJ1-4	TGTGCCAGCAGTTCCAGTAGCAGTGAAAAACTGTTTTTT	CASSSSSSEKLFF
14	TRBD1	.	TRBV4-1	TRBJ2-1	TGCGCCAGCCGGTCGGGACAGGGTTATAATGAGCAGTTCTTC	CASRSGQGYNEQFF
16	TRBD1	many	TRBV30	TRBJ2-3	TGTGCCTGGAGTGTACTCCGGACAGGGGGCGGCGATACGCAGTATTTT	CAWSVLRTGGGDTQYF
14	.	.	TRBV10-3	TRBJ1-3	TGTGCCATCAGTGAGCCTCGGACTGGAAACACCATATATTTT	CAISEPRTGNTIYF
15	.	many	TRBV7-2	TRBJ1-1	TGTGCCAGCAGCTTAGTCACAGGCTGGAACACTGAAGCTTTCTTT	CASSLVTGWNTEAFF
13	.	few	TRBV29-1	TRBJ1-1	TGCAGCGTTGACGTCGGGGAGAACACTGAAGCTTTCTTT	CSVDVGENTEAFF
16	TRBD2	.	TRBV6-5	TRBJ2-1	TGTGCCAGCAGGGGGGGGACTAGCGGGAGTTTTAGGGAGCAGTTCTTC	CASRGGTSGSFREQFF
12	.	.	TRBV29-1	TRBJ2-3	TGCAGCGGGGATATTGGGACAGATACGCAGTATTTT	CSGDIGTDTQYF
13	.	.	TRBV2	TRBJ2-5	TGTGCCAGCAGTAGAAGGGTCCAAGAGACCCAGTACTTC	CASSRRVQETQYF
15	TRBD2	many	TRBV3-1	TRBJ2-5	TGTGCCAGCAGCCAAGCAGATAGCGGGAGAGAGACCCAGTACTTC	CASSQADSGRETQYF
15	.	few	TRBV7-6	TRBJ1-3	TGTGCCAGCAGCTTAGAGCTGGGGCGAGGAAACACCATATATTTT	CASSLELGRGNTIYF
14	.	few	TRBV6-1	TRBJ2-5	TGTGCCAGCAGTGAAGACAGGAGCCAAGAGACCCAGTACTTC	CASSEDRSQETQYF
16	TRBD2	many	TRBV10-3	TRBJ2-2	TGTGCCATACCGGGACTAGCGGGAGAAGGCACCGGGGAGCTGTTTTTT	CAIPGLAGEGTGELFF
13	TRBD1	few	TRBV12-3/TRBV12-4	TRBJ1-2	TGTGCCAGCAGCCGACAGGGCGGCTATGGCTACACCTTC	CASSRQGGYGYTF
15	TRBD1	few	TRBV7-8	TRBJ2-5	TGTGCCAGCAGCTTAGGCGGACAGGGTGTAGAGACCCAGTACTTC	CASSLGGQGVETQYF
13	.	.	TRBV7-2	TRBJ2-7	TGTGCCAGCAGCCACCCGGGGCTCTACGAGCAGTACTTC	CASSHPGLYEQYF
15	.	few	TRBV18	TRBJ2-2	TGTGCCAGCTCACAGCAACAGCTGAACACCGGGGAGCTGTTTTTT	CASSQQQLNTGELFF
13	.	few	TRBV29-1	TRBJ2-5	TGCAGCGTTGGCCAGGTTCCACAAGAGACCCAGTACTTC	CSVGQVPQETQYF
14	TRBD1	many	TRBV6-2/TRBV6-3	TRBJ2-7	TGTGCCAGCAGTTACGAGACAGGGTCATACGAGCAGTACTTC	CASSYETGSYEQYF